The 15 T cell receptor beta chains below come from one sample, sequenced in a study of shared clonotypes between healthy human individuals. Only in-frame clones appear in the TCRdb table, and some are missing; sequencing was by immunoSEQ multiplex PCR. Of approximately 2,000,000 clones listed, roughly 90% are singletons. Sequenced: naive CD4+ T cells from PBMCs. Subset meaning: CD45RA+ positively selected. The receptor source for this set is a man younger than 35 in good health. Some clones in this sample may be carry-over from other donors' samples.

The chain uses TRBV30 and TRBJ2-7; TRBD2 agrees at 10 bases. V lost 0 bases and J lost 1; bases outside the gene matches: 0. The CDR3 has 14 amino acids. The germline V gene encodes CDR1 GTSNPN and CDR2 SVGIG (reference sequence). The CDR3: CAWSVLAGSYEQYF. The CDR3 DNA reads TGTGCCTGGAGTGTACTAGCGGGATCCTACGAGCAGTACTTC.

The rearrangement uses TRBV27 and TRBJ2-7; 11 bases fit TRBD1. V lost 3 bases to trimming and J lost 10 bases; unmatched junction nucleotides: 20. The germline V gene has CDR1 MNHEY and CDR2 SMNVEV (reference sequence). The CDR3 has 18 amino acids. The CDR3 region is CASSFRPKPGQGGFRQYF. The CDR3 DNA reads TGTGCCAGCAGTTTCCGCCCCAAACCGGGACAGGGGGGGTTTCGACAGTACTTC.

This clone showed up just once. This rearrangement joins TRBV28 to TRBJ2-7, with D unclear. V was cut by 7 bases and J by 5 bases, with 15 bases left in between. The CDR3 runs to 13 residues. Germline V CDR1 and CDR2: MDHEN, SYDVKM. The CDR3 DNA follows: TGTGCCAGCACCATAAAGGTAGCTCACGAGCAGTACTTC. This gives the protein CASTIKVAHEQYF.

V gene TRBV18 combines with J gene TRBJ1-1; D is ambiguous. Germline loops: CDR1 KGHSH, CDR2 LQKENI. The germline V and J ends were trimmed by 6 bases and 1 base, with 9 bases remaining between them. The CDR3 sequence is 13 residues long. The CDR3 loop is CASSMAANTEAFF. The CDR3 DNA follows: TGTGCCAGCTCGATGGCAGCGAACACTGAAGCTTTCTTT.

This chain joins TRBV5-5 and TRBJ2-7; the match to TRBD1 covers 10 bases. The ends lost 5 bases at V and 3 bases at J; junction bases unmatched: 8. The CDR3 is 15 amino acids. Germline-derived CDR1 and CDR2 are SGHKS and YYEKEE (reference sequence). Here the CDR3 reads CASSRTGQGIYEQYF. The DNA of the CDR3 is TGTGCCAGCAGTAGAACGGGACAGGGGATCTACGAGCAGTACTTC.

The J gene is TRBJ1-4, the V gene TRBV4-1; 8 nucleotides agree with TRBD1. Germline V gene data show CDR1 as MGHRA and CDR2 as YSYEKL. The CDR3 has 14 amino acids. V was clipped by 1 base and J by 8 bases; unmatched bases: 3. The CDR3 sequence is CASSQGTGREKLFF. The CDR3 DNA reads as TGCGCCAGCAGCCAAGGGACAGGGCGCGAAAAACTGTTTTTT.

This clone was seen a single time. V and J are TRBV18 and TRBJ2-7; D possibly corresponds to TRBD1 (5 bases). V lost 4 bases and J 2 bases, leaving 24 bases between the germline ends. This CDR3 has 18 amino acids. The germline gives CDR1 KGHSH, CDR2 LQKENI. The CDR3 nucleotides are TGTGCCAGCTCACTTTATTCTCCCATTCTGGACAACCCCTACGAGCAGTACTTC. This codes for CASSLYSPILDNPYEQYF.

The chain recombines TRBV15 with TRBJ2-3; TRBD2 aligns across 12 bases. Losses at the gene ends were 4 bases for V and 0 bases for J; bases not matched to a gene: 2. The CDR3 runs to 16 residues. In germline, CDR1 is LNHNV, CDR2 YYDKDF (reference sequence). This CDR3 is CATSTGLAGSTDTQYF. CDR3 coding DNA: TGTGCCACCAGCACCGGACTAGCGGGGAGCACAGATACGCAGTATTTT.

The rearrangement links TRBV20-1 to TRBJ2-1, with D unclear. The CDR3 spans 9 residues. Per the germline V gene, CDR1 is DFQATT and CDR2 is SNEGSKA (reference sequence). V was clipped by 6 bases and J by 6 bases, with 3 bases between them. The CDR3 sequence: CSAGNEQFF. For the CDR3, the DNA is TGCAGTGCGGGCAATGAGCAGTTCTTC.

The chain couples TRBV5-6 to TRBJ2-7; the match to TRBD2 covers 8 bases. V shed 0 bases, J shed 6 bases, and the junction held 8 bases outside the gene matches. This CDR3 spans 15 amino acids. Germline V lookup: CDR1 SGHDT, CDR2 YYEEEE. The CDR3 spells CASSLDGHGGAEQYF. DNA of the CDR3: TGTGCCAGCAGCTTGGATGGCCACGGGGGGGCCGAGCAGTACTTC. Filled out from reference TRBV5-6 and TRBJ2-7, the complete variable domain reads DAGVTQSPTHLIKTRGQQVTLRCSPKSGHDTVSWYQQALGQGPQFIFQYYEEEERQRGNFPDRFSGHQFPNYSSELNVNALLLGDSALYLCASSLDGHGGAEQYFGPGTRLTVT.

The chain joins TRBV2 to TRBJ2-1; 9 bases fit TRBD2. Germline CDR1 and CDR2: SNHLY and FYNNEI. This CDR3 spans 13 amino acids. V shed 6 bases, J shed 7 bases, and the junction held 4 bases outside the gene matches. CDR3: CASRTSGRNEQFF. DNA of the CDR3: TGTGCCAGCAGGACTAGCGGAAGGAATGAGCAGTTCTTC.

The table lists this clone with a count of one. The rearrangement joins TRBV25-1 to TRBJ1-1; 9 bases are a match to TRBD1. J lost 1 base, V lost 4 bases, and 7 bases had no gene match. The CDR3 totals 16 residues. Germline values: CDR1 MGHDK, CDR2 SYGVNS. The chain's CDR3 is CASSGLPGQGNTEAFF. CDR3 DNA: TGTGCCAGCAGTGGATTACCGGGACAGGGGAACACTGAAGCTTTCTTT.

The chain links TRBV9 to TRBJ1-2; no clear D gene. CDR1 is SGDLS, CDR2 YYNGEE, per germline. Trimming cost V 3 bases and J 7 bases, with 16 bases left between them. This CDR3 has 14 residues. CDR3 protein: CASSERAEVSGYTF. As DNA, the CDR3 is TGTGCCAGCAGCGAGAGGGCAGAGGTTTCTGGCTACACCTTC. Full variable domain (missing parts from reference TRBV9 and TRBJ1-2): DSGVTQTPKHLITATGQRVTLRCSPRSGDLSVYWYQQSLDQGLQFLIQYYNGEERAKGNILERFSAQQFPDLHSELNLSSLELGDSALYFCASSERAEVSGYTFGSGTRLTVV.

This sequence joins TRBV5-8 and TRBJ1-5, with no clear D. The germline gives CDR1 SGHTS, CDR2 YDEGEE. The CDR3 totals 13 residues. Trimming shortened V by 1 base and J by 5 bases, and 7 bases separated the two germline ends. The CDR3 is CASSLWGDQPQHF. The CDR3 DNA reads as TGTGCCAGCAGCTTGTGGGGTGATCAGCCCCAGCATTTT.

This chain connects TRBV5-1 to TRBJ2-1, with 10 bases aligning to TRBD1. The ends lost 7 bases at V and 7 bases at J; junction bases unmatched: 11. The CDR3 totals 15 residues. Germline V gene data show CDR1 as SGHRS and CDR2 as YFSETQ. This CDR3 reads CASGAGTGALNEQFF. The CDR3, as DNA: TGCGCCAGCGGAGCCGGGACAGGGGCCCTAAATGAGCAGTTCTTC.